The 2 T cell receptor beta chains below were found in one sample sequenced in a study of T cells in localized non-small cell lung cancer. Here immunoSEQ multiplex PCR was the method, and the copy in TCRdb shows in-frame clones only, minus some. This sample yields under 65,000 clones, of which about 85% are seen a single time; around 20% belongs to the top ten. This sample comprised peripheral blood, obtained before any cancer treatment. These receptors were taken from a female donor of 60 years or more with stage II squamous cell lung carcinoma.

The V gene is TRBV30, the J gene TRBJ2-1, with 7 bases matching TRBD2. The ends lost 7 bases at V and 9 bases at J; junction bases unmatched: 15. The germline gives CDR1 GTSNPN, CDR2 SVGIG (reference sequence). This CDR3 contains 14 residues. CDR3 sequence: CAFTLIGGWGEQFF. Written as DNA, the CDR3 is TGTGCCTTTACCCTTATCGGGGGGTGGGGTGAGCAGTTCTTC.

This clone was seen only once. The CDR3 loop is CASSYYASNQPQHF. The CDR3 region has the DNA TGTGCCAGCAGTTACTATGCCAGTAATCAGCCCCAGCATTTT. The chain employs TRBV6-5 and TRBJ1-5; D gene uncertain. The germline V gene encodes CDR1 MNHEY and CDR2 SVGAGI. V shed 1 base and J shed 4 bases, with 8 bases lying between them. The CDR3 is 14 residues long.